The 19 T cell receptor beta chains below were found in one sample sequenced in a study of blood T cell repertoires in COVID-19. Assay: immunoSEQ multiplex PCR; the TCRdb copy retains only in-frame clones and omits some. The sample lists some 220,000 clones; roughly 90% were seen once. What was sequenced was PBMCs or T cells enriched from blood (not recorded which). The receptors stem from a middle-aged woman with acute COVID-19.

This clone was seen a few times. The chain uses TRBV5-4 and TRBJ1-2; 7 nucleotides align to TRBD1. The CDR3 covers 13 residues. Germline trimming cut 4 bases from V and 6 bases from J; bases unmatched to any gene: 6. From germline, CDR1 is SGHNT and CDR2 YYREEE (reference sequence). CDR3 loop: CASSGRGTHGYTF. The CDR3 DNA reads as TGTGCCAGCAGCGGCAGGGGGACCCATGGCTACACCTTC.

The chain carries TRBV28 and TRBJ2-7; TRBD2 is a possible D gene (6 bases). The CDR3 has 13 residues. Germline assignment: CDR1 MDHEN and CDR2 SYDVKM. Trimming took 5 bases from V and 2 from J, leaving 10 bases between them. Written as DNA, the CDR3 is TGTGCCAGCAGTGGGACTCCTACCTACGAGCAGTACGTC. Translated, it gives CASSGTPTYEQYV.

The chain uses TRBV5-6 and TRBJ2-7, with 7 positions matching TRBD1. This CDR3 spans 12 amino acids. From germline, CDR1 is SGHDT and CDR2 YYEEEE. With V trimmed by 2 bases and J by 7 bases, 3 bases remained unmatched. In DNA, the CDR3 is TGTGCCAGCAGCTTTATACAGGGGGAGCAGTACGTC. It is translated as CASSFIQGEQYV.

This chain links TRBV5-6 with TRBJ1-2, with TRBD1 as a possible D gene (5 bases). Between the trimmed V and J ends, which lost 2 bases and 8 bases, there was a span of 19 bases. CDR3 length: 15 residues. From germline, CDR1 is SGHDT and CDR2 YYEEEE. CDR3 loop: CASSLSGTSGAGYTF. The CDR3 coding sequence is TGTGCCAGCAGCTTAAGCGGGACGTCTGGGGCCGGCTACACCTTC.

The chain carries TRBV7-2 and TRBJ2-1, with D possibly TRBD1 on 6 matching bases. V gave up 5 bases and J gave up 0 bases, with 11 bases separating them. The CDR3 is 15 amino acids. Germline CDR1 SGHTA, CDR2 FQGNSA. This CDR3 reads CASSRQGSSYNEQFF. The CDR3 DNA reads as TGTGCCAGCAGCCGTCAGGGGAGCTCCTACAATGAGCAGTTCTTC. Full variable domain (rest looked up from reference TRBV7-2 and TRBJ2-1): GAGVSQSPSNKVTEKGKDVELRCDPISGHTALYWYRQSLGQGLEFLIYFQGNSAPDKSGLPSDRFSAERTGGSVSTLTIQRTQQEDSAVYLCASSRQGSSYNEQFFGPGTRLTVL.

This clone has a handful of counts. The chain is built from TRBV5-1 and TRBJ1-1; D perhaps matches TRBD1 (5 bases). The germline CDR1 and CDR2 sequences are SGHRS and YFSETQ. Deletions cut 0 bases from V and 1 base from J, with 13 bases between. CDR3 length: 16 residues. In nucleotides, the CDR3 is TGCGCCAGCAGCTTGGGGGGCGCGATGGGGAACACTGAAGCTTTCTTT. This encodes CASSLGGAMGNTEAFF.

The CDR3, as DNA: TGTGCCAGCAGCCAAGGACTAGCGGGGGTCGATGAGCAGTTCTTC. Translating gives CASSQGLAGVDEQFF. V usage is TRBV3-1 (or the pseudogene TRBV3-2) and J usage is TRBJ2-1, with 12 positions matching TRBD2. This CDR3 region has 15 residues. V lost 1 base to trimming and J lost 8 bases; unmatched junction nucleotides: 3. In germline, CDR1 is LGHDT, CDR2 YNNKEL (reference sequence).

This clone was seen more than once but under ten times. J is TRBJ2-1 and V is TRBV15, with 7 bases lining up with TRBD1. Looked up from germline, CDR1 is LNHNV and CDR2 is YYDKDF (reference sequence). J was trimmed by 8 bases and V by 8 bases; bases with no gene match: 9. This CDR3 has 13 residues. The CDR3 bases are TGTGCCACCGGCCGGGACAGAGGCTATGAGCAGTTCTTC. Amino acid sequence: CATGRDRGYEQFF.

This clone was seen once. V and J are TRBV5-8 and TRBJ2-5, with D unresolved. The CDR3 runs 11 residues. The germline CDR1 and CDR2 sequences are SGHTS and YDEGEE. Trimming shortened V by 6 bases and J by 10 bases, and 13 bases separated the two germline ends. CDR3 DNA sequence: TGTGCCAGCACCTCCTCTAAGAACCAGTACTTC. Translated: CASTSSKNQYF.

V gene TRBV2 combines with J gene TRBJ2-5, with 8 bases matching TRBD2. The length of the CDR3 is 15 residues. V shed 6 bases, J shed 2 bases, and the junction held 8 bases outside the gene matches. Germline V gene sequence: CDR1 SNHLY, CDR2 FYNNEI. The CDR3, as DNA: TGTGCCAGCAGCCGAGCGGGGGTAGGGCAAGAGACCCAGTACTTC. Translating gives CASSRAGVGQETQYF.

The chain has TRBV7-2 and TRBJ1-3, with a tentative D call TRBD1 (5 bases). The V and J ends lost 5 bases and 1 base respectively, with 15 bases between them. Germline V gene data show CDR1 as SGHTA and CDR2 as FQGNSA. The CDR3 totals 16 residues. CDR3 amino acids: CASSPESGLSGNTIYF. CDR3 coding DNA: TGTGCCAGCAGCCCGGAATCGGGACTATCTGGAAACACCATATATTTT. Combining the CDR3 with reference TRBV7-2 and TRBJ1-3 gives the whole variable domain GAGVSQSPSNKVTEKGKDVELRCDPISGHTALYWYRQSLGQGLEFLIYFQGNSAPDKSGLPSDRFSAERTGGSVSTLTIQRTQQEDSAVYLCASSPESGLSGNTIYFGEGSWLTVV.

The rearrangement uses TRBV11-3 and TRBJ1-2; 7 nucleotides match TRBD1. Germline CDR1 SGHNT, CDR2 YENEEA. J lost 5 bases, V lost 5 bases, and 14 bases had no gene match. The CDR3 totals 16 residues. The CDR3 bases are TGTGCCAGCAGCCCACCCCACCAGACAGGGTTGTATGGCTACACCTTC. Translation gives CASSPPHQTGLYGYTF.

The chain links TRBV12-3 or TRBV12-4 to TRBJ1-3, with D uncertain. The CDR3 is 13 amino acids. V was cut by 5 bases and J by 4 bases, with 9 bases left in between. The CDR3: CASSPPGGNTIYF. The CDR3 DNA follows: TGTGCCAGCAGTCCGCCGGGGGGAAACACCATATATTTT.

This chain uses TRBV5-1 with TRBJ1-1; possibly TRBD1 for D (6 bases). With 3 bases removed from V and 4 bases from J, the gap between germline ends came to 13 bases. The CDR3 has 14 residues. CDR1 SGHRS and CDR2 YFSETQ come from the germline V gene. The CDR3 here is CASSSALGATEAFF. The CDR3 coding sequence is TGCGCCAGCAGCTCGGCCCTGGGGGCCACTGAAGCTTTCTTT.

V gene TRBV6-2 or TRBV6-3 combines with J gene TRBJ1-5; no reliable D call. This CDR3 contains 14 residues. The germline V gene has CDR1 MNHEY and CDR2 SVGEGT. V was shortened by 0 bases and J by 6 bases, with 9 bases between the two germline ends. The CDR3 nucleotides are TGTGCCAGCAGTTACTCACTCGGTAGTCAGCCCCAGCATTTT. Encoded protein: CASSYSLGSQPQHF.

The V call is TRBV11-2, the J call TRBJ1-4, with 11 bases fitting TRBD1. There are 16 residues in the CDR3. Germline V CDR1 and CDR2: SGHAT, FQNNGV. After removal of 5 bases from V and 7 bases from J, the junction contained 9 bases not matched to a gene. This chain's CDR3 is CASSPTAGTGGEKLFF. The CDR3 bases are TGTGCCAGCAGCCCTACCGCCGGGACAGGGGGTGAAAAACTGTTTTTT.

The chain recombines TRBV11-3 with TRBJ1-4; D gene uncertain. Germline loops: CDR1 SGHNT, CDR2 YENEEA. V gave up 7 bases and J gave up 8 bases, with 11 bases separating them. CDR3 size: 12 residues. This CDR3 is CASIREGEKLFF. In DNA form, the CDR3 reads TGTGCCAGCATAAGGGAGGGAGAAAAACTGTTTTTT.

This chain uses TRBV10-2 with TRBJ1-2; D call uncertain. The V gene's germline CDR1 is WSHSY and CDR2 SAAADI. Trimming stripped 3 bases from V and 4 bases from J, with 6 bases between. This CDR3 has 12 amino acids. For the CDR3, the DNA is TGCGCCAGCAGTGATTCGAGCTATGGCTACACCTTC. Residues: CASSDSSYGYTF.

The chain uses TRBV20-1 and TRBJ2-7; D is undetermined. Trimming took 4 bases from V and 5 from J, leaving 9 bases between them. This CDR3 spans 11 amino acids. The V gene's germline CDR1 is DFQATT and CDR2 SNEGSKA (reference sequence). CDR3 nucleotides: TGCAGTGCTATTCTAAGAGACGAGCAGTACTTC. Its translation: CSAILRDEQYF.